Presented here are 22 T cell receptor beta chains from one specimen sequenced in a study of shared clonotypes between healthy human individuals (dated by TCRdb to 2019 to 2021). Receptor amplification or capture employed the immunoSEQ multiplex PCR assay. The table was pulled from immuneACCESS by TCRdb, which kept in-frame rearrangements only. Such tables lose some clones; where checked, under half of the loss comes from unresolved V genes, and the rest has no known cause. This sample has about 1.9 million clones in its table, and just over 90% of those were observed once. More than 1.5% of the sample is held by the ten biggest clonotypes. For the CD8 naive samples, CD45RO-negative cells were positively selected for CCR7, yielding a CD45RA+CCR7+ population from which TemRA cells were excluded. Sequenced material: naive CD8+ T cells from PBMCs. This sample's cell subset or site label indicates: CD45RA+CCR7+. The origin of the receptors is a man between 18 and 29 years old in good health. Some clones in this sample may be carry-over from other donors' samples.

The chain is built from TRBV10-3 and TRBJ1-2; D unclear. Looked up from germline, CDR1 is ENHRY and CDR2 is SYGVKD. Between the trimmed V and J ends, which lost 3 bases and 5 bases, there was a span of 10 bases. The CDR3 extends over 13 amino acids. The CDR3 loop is CAISDGQRYGYTF. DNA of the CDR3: TGTGCCATCAGTGATGGGCAACGTTATGGCTACACCTTC.

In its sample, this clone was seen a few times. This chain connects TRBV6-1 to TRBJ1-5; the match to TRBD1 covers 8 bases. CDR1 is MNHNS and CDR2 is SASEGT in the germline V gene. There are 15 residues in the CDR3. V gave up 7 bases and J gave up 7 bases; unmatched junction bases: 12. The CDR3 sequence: CASIIDRGIGQPQHF. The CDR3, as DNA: TGTGCCAGCATTATCGACAGGGGTATTGGCCAGCCCCAGCATTTT.

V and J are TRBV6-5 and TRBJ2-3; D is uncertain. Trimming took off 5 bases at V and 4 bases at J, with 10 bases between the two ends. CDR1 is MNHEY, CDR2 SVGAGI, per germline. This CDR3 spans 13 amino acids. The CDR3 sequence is CASSPDGPDTQYF. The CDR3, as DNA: TGTGCCAGCAGTCCTGACGGGCCAGATACGCAGTATTTT.

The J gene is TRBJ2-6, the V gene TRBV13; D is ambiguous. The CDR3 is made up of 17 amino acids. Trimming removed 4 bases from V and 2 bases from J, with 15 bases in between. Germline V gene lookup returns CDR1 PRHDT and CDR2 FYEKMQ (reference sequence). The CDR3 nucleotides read TGTGCCAGCAGCTCAGCGCAAAGACAAGCTGGGGCCAACGTCCTGACTTTC. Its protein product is CASSSAQRQAGANVLTF.

Written as DNA, the CDR3 is TGTGCCAGCAGCCTAGGGGGGAGCACAGATACGCAGTATTTT. Amino acids: CASSLGGSTDTQYF. The chain links TRBV9 to TRBJ2-3; D is tentatively TRBD1 or TRBD2 (6 bases each). Deletions cut 4 bases from V and 0 bases from J, with 9 bases between. CDR1 SGDLS and CDR2 YYNGEE come from the germline V gene. CDR3 length equals 14 residues.

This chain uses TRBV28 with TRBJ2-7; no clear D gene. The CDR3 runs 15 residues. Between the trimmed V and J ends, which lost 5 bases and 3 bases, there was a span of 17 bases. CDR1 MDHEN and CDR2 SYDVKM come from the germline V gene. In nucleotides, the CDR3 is TGTGCCAGCAGTCCCCGTTGGAGTTTGGGCTACGAGCAGTACTTC. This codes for CASSPRWSLGYEQYF.

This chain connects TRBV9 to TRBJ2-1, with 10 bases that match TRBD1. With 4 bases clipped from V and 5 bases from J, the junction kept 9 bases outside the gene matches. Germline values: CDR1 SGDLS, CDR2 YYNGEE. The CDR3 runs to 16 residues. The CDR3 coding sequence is TGTGCCAGCAGCAACCCGACAGGGGGCGCCCACAATGAGCAGTTCTTC. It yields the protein CASSNPTGGAHNEQFF. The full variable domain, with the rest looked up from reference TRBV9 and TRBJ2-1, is DSGVTQTPKHLITATGQRVTLRCSPRSGDLSVYWYQQSLDQGLQFLIQYYNGEERAKGNILERFSAQQFPDLHSELNLSSLELGDSALYFCASSNPTGGAHNEQFFGPGTRLTVL.

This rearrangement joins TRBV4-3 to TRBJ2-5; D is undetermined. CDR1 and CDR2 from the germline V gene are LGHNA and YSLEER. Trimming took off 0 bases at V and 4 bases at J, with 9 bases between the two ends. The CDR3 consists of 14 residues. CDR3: CASSQDLSGETQYF. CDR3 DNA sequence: TGCGCCAGCAGCCAAGATTTGTCCGGAGAGACCCAGTACTTC.

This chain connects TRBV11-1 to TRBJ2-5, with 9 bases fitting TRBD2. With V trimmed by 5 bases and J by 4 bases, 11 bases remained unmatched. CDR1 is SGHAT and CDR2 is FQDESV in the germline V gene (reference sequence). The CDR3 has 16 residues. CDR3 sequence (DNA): TGTGCCAGCAGCGCCTCCGGGACTAGCATTCTAGAGACCCAGTACTTC. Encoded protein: CASSASGTSILETQYF.

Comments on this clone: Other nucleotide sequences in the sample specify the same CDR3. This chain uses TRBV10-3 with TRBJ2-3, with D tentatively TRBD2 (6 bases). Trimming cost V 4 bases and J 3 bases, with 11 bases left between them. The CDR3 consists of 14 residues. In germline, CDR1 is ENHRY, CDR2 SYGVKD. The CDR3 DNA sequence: TGTGCCATCAGTGGCGGGACGGTGACAGATACGCAGTATTTT. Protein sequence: CAISGGTVTDTQYF.

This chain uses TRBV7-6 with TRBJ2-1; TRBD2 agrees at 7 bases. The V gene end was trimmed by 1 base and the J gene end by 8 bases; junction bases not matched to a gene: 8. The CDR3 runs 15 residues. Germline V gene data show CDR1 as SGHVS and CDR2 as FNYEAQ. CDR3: CASSLGSGGIDEQFF. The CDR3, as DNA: TGTGCCAGCAGCTTAGGTTCGGGAGGAATCGATGAGCAGTTCTTC.

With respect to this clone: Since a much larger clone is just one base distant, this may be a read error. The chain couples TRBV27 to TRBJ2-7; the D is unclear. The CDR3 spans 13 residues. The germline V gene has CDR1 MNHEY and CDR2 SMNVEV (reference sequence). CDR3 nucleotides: TGTGCCAGCAATTTATTGGGCGTCAACGAGCAGTACTTC. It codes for CASNLLGVNEQYF.

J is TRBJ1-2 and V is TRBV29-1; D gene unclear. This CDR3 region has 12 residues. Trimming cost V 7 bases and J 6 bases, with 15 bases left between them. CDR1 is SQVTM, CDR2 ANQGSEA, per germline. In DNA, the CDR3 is TGCAGCGCCGTTCGGGGTCCGGATGGCTACACCTTC. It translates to CSAVRGPDGYTF.

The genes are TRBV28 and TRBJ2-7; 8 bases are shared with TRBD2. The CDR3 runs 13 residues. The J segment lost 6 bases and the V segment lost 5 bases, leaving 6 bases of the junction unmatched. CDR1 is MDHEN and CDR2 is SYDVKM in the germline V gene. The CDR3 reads CASSILGGVEQYF. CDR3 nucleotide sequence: TGTGCCAGCAGTATCCTCGGGGGGGTCGAGCAGTACTTC.

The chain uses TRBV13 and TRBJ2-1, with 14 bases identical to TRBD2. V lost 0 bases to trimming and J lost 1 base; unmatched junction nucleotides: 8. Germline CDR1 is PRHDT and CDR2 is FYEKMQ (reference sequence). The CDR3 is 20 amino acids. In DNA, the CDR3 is TGTGCCAGCAGCTTAGGCGTGAGACTAGCGGGAGGGGGTTCCTACAATGAGCAGTTCTTC. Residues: CASSLGVRLAGGGSYNEQFF.

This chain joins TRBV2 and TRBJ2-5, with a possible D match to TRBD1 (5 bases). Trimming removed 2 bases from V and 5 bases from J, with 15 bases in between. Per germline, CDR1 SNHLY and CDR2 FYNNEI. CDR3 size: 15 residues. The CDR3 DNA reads TGTGCCAGCAGTGAAACCTCCCTTGCAGGGGAGACCCAGTACTTC. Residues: CASSETSLAGETQYF.

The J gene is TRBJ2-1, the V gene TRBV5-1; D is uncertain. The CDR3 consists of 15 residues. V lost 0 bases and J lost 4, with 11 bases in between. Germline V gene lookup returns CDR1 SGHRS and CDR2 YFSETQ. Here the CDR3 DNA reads TGCGCCAGCAGCTTGGTAGAAAGGGCTTACAATGAGCAGTTCTTC. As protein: CASSLVERAYNEQFF.

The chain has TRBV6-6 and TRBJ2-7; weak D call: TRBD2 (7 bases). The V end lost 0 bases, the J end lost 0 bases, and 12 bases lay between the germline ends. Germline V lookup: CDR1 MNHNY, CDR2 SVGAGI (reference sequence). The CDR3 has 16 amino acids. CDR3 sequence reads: CASSYSSGTLSYEQYF. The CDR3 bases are TGTGCCAGCAGTTACTCGAGCGGGACACTCTCCTACGAGCAGTACTTC.

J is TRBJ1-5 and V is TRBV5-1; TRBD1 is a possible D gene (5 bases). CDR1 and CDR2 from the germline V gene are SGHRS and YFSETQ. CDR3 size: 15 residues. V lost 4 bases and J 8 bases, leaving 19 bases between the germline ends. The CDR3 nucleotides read TGCGCCAGCAGCCCGAGGGACGGTTTTACCGAGCCCCAGCATTTT. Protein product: CASSPRDGFTEPQHF.

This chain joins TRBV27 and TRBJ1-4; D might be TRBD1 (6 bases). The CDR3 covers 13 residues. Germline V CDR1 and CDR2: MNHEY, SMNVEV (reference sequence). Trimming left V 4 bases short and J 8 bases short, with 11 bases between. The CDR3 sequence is CASSSGQPEKLFF. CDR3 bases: TGTGCCAGCAGTTCCGGACAGCCCGAAAAACTGTTTTTT.

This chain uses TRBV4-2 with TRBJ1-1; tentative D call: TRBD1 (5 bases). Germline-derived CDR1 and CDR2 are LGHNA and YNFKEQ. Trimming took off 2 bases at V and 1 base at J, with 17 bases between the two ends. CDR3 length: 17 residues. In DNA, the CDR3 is TGTGCCAGCAGCCAATTCATTCAGGGTCTTACGAACACTGAAGCTTTCTTT. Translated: CASSQFIQGLTNTEAFF.

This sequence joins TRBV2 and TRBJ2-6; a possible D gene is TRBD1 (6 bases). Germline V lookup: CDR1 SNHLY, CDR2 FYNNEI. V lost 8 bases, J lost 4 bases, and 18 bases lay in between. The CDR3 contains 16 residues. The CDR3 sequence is CASLGRGHGGANVLTF. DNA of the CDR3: TGTGCCAGCTTGGGCAGGGGCCACGGGGGGGCCAACGTCCTGACTTTC.